The clone carrying this T cell receptor (beta chain) was recorded a few times. Per the germline V gene, CDR1 is SGHVS and CDR2 is FNYEAQ. The V and J ends lost 0 bases and 6 bases, in that order; junction bases with no gene match: 3. The length of the CDR3 is 14 residues. These data originate in a study of cytomegalovirus exposure and HLA in healthy donors. Profiled with immunoSEQ multiplex PCR; TCRdb holds only in-frame clones, not every one. The table shows about 170,000 clones, with roughly nine tenths occurring only once. The clonotype comes from a man aged 18 to 30 in good health and CMV-seropositive. The sequenced sample was PBMCs. J is TRBJ2-7 and V is TRBV7-6; TRBD1 agrees at 9 bases. The CDR3 bases are TGTGCCAGCAGCTTAGCCGGACAGGGGACCGAGCAGTACTTC. This codes for CASSLAGQGTEQYF.